Given below is one TCR beta chain in context. The germline CDR1 and CDR2 sequences are ENHRY and SYGVKD. V lost 3 bases to trimming and J lost 6 bases, with 12 bases between them. The length of the CDR3 is 15 residues. The data derive from a study of blood T cell repertoires in COVID-19. As for the study in general: Samples representing acute and convalescent COVID-19 were sourced from the United States, Italy and Spain. Sample material is recorded as cDNA or gDNA derived from T cells, B-cell-depleted T cells, or PBMCs.

As handled by the study authors: Nucleated cell number was recorded as an estimate derived from reference gene primer amplification. Here immunoSEQ multiplex PCR was the method, and the copy in TCRdb shows in-frame clones only, minus some. D and trimming were read from the DNA, whereas the V and J calls and clone size are those reported in that table. The profile shows approximately 94,000 clones, more than 85% of them singletons. The chain uses TRBV10-3 and TRBJ1-6, with unresolved D. What was sequenced was peripheral blood. This TCR was sampled from a man aged 45-65 years with active COVID-19. CDR3 protein: CAISDPLGINSPLHF. The CDR3, as DNA: TGTGCCATCAGTGACCCCCTGGGCATTAATTCACCCCTCCACTTT.